This T cell receptor beta chain was documented in a study of Ad26.COV2.S vaccination and SARS-CoV-2 variants. Study in general: The study gave Ad26.COV2.S intramuscularly, once or twice 56 days apart. Overall study findings and caveats: Placebo recipients and vaccine recipients were similar in non-spike TCR breadth.

Specified treatment: 15 to 20 received Ad26.COV2.S at low or high dose, single or two shots; about 5 received placebo; per-sample allocation not given. Day 63 after the first vaccine or placebo injection was the time point for sampling. Expression of Wuhan-strain SARS-CoV-2 spike came from the Ad26 vector that formed the vaccine. A remark on this clone: Antigen unknown.

The assay was immunoSEQ multiplex PCR, and TCRdb's table has in-frame clones only and misses some. The repertoire includes about 500,000 clones, about 88% of them detected once, and under 2% sits in the top ten. Germline trimming cut 0 bases from V and 0 bases from J; bases unmatched to any gene: 5. CDR3 length: 17 amino acids. The V gene's germline CDR1 is MGHRA and CDR2 YSYEKL. The chain joins TRBV4-1 to TRBJ2-3; 8 positions match TRBD2. Sequenced here: peripheral blood, sampled in a trial of Ad26.COV2.S vaccine versus placebo. The TCR sequence derives from a person between 18 and 65 years old who received the Ad26.COV2.S COVID-19 vaccine or a placebo. The CDR3 DNA reads TGCGCCAGCAGCCAAGAGGAGGGCGGGAGGAGCACAGATACGCAGTATTTT. Its translation: CASSQEEGGRSTDTQYF.